These 2 T cell receptor beta chains originate from one sample sequenced in a study of early T cells in non-severe SARS-CoV-2 infection. One entry per CDR3 protein results from TCRdb running MiXCR on the 5' RACE reads. The sample consists of some 61,000 distinct CDR3 sequences, less than 15% of them appearing once. The sequenced material came from whole blood. These receptors all come from an adult who was a healthcare worker with PCR-confirmed SARS-CoV-2 infection or an uninfected control (not recorded which).

In its sample, this clonotype was seen many times. The DNA for the CDR3 is TGCAGCGTTACCCTGACAGGGTCCGAGCAGTACTTC. Protein sequence: CSVTLTGSEQYF. The V call is TRBV29-1, the J call TRBJ2-7; TRBD1 aligns across 7 bases. Trimming cost V 5 bases and J 6 bases; bases outside gene matches: 7. This CDR3 has 12 amino acids. The V gene's germline CDR1 is SQVTM and CDR2 ANQGSEA.

The V gene is TRBV12-3 or TRBV12-4, the J gene TRBJ1-5, with 7 nucleotides matching TRBD1. The V and J ends lost 5 bases and 10 bases, in that order; junction bases with no gene match: 8. CDR3 length equals 13 residues. The CDR3 DNA follows: TGTGCCAGCAGTCCGGGACAGTCTATCCCCCAGCATTTT. Protein sequence: CASSPGQSIPQHF.